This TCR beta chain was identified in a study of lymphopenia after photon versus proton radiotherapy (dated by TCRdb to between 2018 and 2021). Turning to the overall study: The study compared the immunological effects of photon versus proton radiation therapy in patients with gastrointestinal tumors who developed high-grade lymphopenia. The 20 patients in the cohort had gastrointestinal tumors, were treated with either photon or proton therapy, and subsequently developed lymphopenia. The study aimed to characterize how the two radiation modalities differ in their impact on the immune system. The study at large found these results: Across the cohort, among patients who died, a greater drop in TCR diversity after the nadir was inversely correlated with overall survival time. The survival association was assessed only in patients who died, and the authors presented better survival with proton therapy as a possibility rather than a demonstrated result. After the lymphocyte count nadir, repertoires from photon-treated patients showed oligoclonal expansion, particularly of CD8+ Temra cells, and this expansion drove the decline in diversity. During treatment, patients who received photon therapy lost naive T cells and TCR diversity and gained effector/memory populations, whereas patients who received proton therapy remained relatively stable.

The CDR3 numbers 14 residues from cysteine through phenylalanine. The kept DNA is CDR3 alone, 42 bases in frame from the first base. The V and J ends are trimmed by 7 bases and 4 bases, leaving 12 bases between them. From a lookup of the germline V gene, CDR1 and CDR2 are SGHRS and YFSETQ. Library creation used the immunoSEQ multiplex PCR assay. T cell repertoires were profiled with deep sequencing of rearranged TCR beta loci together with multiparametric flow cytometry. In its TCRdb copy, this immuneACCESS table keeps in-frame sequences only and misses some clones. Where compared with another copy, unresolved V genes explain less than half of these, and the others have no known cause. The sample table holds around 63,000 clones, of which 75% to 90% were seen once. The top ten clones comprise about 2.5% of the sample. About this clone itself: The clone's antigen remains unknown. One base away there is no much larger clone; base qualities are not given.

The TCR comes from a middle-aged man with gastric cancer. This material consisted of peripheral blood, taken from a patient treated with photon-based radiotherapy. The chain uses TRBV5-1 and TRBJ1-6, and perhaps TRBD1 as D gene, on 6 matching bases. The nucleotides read TGCGCCAGCCACGCCGGACAGTATAATTCACCCCTCCACTTT. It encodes CASHAGQYNSPLHF. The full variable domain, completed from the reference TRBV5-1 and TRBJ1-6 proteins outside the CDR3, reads KAGVTQTPRYLIKTRGQQVTLSCSPISGHRSVSWYQQTPGQGLQFLFEYFSETQRNKGNFPGRFSGRQFSNSRSEMNVSTLELGDSALYLCASHAGQYNSPLHFGNGTRLTVT.